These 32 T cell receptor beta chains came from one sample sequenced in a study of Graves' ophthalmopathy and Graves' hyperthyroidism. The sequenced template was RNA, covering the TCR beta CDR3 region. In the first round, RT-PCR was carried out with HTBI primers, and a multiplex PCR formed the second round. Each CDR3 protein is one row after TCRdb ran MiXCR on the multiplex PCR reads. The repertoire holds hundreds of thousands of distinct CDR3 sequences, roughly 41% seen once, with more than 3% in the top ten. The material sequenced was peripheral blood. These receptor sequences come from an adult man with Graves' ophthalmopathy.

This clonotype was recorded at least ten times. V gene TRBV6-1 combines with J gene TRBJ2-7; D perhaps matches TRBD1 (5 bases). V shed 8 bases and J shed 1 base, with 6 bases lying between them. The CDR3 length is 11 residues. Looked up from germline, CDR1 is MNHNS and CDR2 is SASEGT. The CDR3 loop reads CASDSSYEQYF. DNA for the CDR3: TGTGCCAGCGACAGTTCCTACGAGCAGTACTTC.

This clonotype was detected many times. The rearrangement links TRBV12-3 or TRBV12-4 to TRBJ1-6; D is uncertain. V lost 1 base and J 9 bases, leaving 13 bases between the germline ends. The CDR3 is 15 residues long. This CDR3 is CASSLGTWEISPLHF. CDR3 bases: TGTGCCAGCAGTTTAGGGACCTGGGAAATTTCACCCCTCCACTTT.

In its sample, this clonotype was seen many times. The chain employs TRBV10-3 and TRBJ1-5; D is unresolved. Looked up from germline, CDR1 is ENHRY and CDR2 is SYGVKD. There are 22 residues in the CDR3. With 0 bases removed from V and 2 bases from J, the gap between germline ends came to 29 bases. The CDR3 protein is CAISESTQRNLKFSGGNQPQHF. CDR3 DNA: TGTGCCATCAGTGAGTCGACTCAACGGAACCTTAAATTCTCGGGCGGCAATCAGCCCCAGCATTTT.

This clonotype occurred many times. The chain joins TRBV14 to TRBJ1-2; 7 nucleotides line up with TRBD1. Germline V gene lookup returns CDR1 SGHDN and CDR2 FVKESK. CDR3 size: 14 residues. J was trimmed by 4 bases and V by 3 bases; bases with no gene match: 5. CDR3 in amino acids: CASSQEQGPYGYTF. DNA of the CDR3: TGTGCCAGCAGCCAGGAACAGGGGCCCTATGGCTACACCTTC.

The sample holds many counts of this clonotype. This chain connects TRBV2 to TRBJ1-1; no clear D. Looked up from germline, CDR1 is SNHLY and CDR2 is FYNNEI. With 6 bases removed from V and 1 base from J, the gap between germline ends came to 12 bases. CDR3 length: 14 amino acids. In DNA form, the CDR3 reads TGTGCCAGCAGAAAACGGGAGACGAACACTGAAGCTTTCTTT. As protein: CASRKRETNTEAFF.

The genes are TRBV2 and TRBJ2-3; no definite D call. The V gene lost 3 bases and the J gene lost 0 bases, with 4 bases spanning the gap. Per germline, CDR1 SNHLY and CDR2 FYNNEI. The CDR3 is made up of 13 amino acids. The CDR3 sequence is CASSEGSTDTQYF. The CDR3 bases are TGTGCCAGCAGTGAGGGGAGCACAGATACGCAGTATTTT.

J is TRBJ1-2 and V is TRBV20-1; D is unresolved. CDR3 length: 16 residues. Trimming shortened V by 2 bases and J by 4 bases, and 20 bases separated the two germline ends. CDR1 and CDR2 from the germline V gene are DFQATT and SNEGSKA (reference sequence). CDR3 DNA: TGCAGTGCTAGACATGACGGGTCCGAGCGGCTCTATGGCTACACCTTC. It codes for CSARHDGSERLYGYTF.

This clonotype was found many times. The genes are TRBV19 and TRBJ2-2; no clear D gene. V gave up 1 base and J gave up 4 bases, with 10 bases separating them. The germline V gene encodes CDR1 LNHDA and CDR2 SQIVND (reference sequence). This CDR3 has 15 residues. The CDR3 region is CASSIGTGSTGELFF. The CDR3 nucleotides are TGTGCCAGTAGTATAGGTACTGGATCCACCGGGGAGCTGTTTTTT.

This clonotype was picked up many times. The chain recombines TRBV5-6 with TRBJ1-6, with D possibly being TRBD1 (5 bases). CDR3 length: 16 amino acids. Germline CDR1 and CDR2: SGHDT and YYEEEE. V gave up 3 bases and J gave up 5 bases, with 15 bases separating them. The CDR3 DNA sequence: TGTGCCAGCAGCTATACCGGGACGTCGGATAATTCACCCCTCCACTTT. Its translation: CASSYTGTSDNSPLHF.

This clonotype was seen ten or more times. This chain's CDR3 is CAIAGDTQTQYF. The CDR3 coding sequence is TGTGCCATCGCCGGGGATACGCAGACCCAGTACTTC. This chain links TRBV10-3 with TRBJ2-5; TRBD2 is a possible D gene (5 bases). Germline V gene lookup returns CDR1 ENHRY and CDR2 SYGVKD. Trimming cost V 8 bases and J 6 bases, with 13 bases left between them. There are 12 residues in the CDR3.

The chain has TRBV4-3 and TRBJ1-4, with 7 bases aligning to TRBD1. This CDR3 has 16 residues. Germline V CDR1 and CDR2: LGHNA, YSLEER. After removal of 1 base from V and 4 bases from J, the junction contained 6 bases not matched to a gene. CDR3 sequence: CASSQVSGTVNEKLFF. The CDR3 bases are TGCGCCAGCAGCCAAGTGTCCGGGACAGTTAATGAAAAACTGTTTTTT.

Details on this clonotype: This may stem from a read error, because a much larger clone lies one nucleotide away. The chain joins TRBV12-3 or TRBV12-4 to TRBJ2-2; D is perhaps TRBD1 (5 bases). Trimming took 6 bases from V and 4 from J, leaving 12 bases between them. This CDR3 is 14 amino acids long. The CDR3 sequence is CASRAAGSTGELFF. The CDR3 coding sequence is TGTGCCAGCAGGGCCGCAGGGTCCACCGGGGAGCTGTTTTTT.

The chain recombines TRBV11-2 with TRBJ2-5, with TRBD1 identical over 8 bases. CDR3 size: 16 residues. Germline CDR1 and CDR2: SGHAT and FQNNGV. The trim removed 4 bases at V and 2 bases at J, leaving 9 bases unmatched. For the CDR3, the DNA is TGTGCCAGCAGCTCACCTGTGGGACAGGCACAAGAGACCCAGTACTTC. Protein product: CASSSPVGQAQETQYF.

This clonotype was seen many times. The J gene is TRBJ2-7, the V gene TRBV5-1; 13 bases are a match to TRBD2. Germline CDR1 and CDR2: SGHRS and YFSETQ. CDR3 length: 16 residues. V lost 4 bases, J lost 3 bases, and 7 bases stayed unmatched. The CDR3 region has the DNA TGCGCCAGCAGCAGTAAGGGACTAGCGGGACTCTACGAGCAGTACTTC. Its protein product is CASSSKGLAGLYEQYF.

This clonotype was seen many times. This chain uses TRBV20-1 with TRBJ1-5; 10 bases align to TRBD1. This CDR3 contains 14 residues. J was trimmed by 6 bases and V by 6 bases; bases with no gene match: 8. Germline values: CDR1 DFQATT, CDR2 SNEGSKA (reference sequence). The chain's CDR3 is CSAKGQGDRQPQHF. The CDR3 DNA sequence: TGCAGTGCCAAAGGACAGGGGGATCGTCAGCCCCAGCATTTT.

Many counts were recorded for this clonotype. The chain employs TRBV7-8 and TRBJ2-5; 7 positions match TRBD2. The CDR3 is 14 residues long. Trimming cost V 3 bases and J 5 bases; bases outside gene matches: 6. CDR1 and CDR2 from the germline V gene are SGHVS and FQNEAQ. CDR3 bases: TGTGCCAGCAGCTTTGGGAGGGGCCGCGAGACCCAGTACTTC. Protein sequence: CASSFGRGRETQYF.

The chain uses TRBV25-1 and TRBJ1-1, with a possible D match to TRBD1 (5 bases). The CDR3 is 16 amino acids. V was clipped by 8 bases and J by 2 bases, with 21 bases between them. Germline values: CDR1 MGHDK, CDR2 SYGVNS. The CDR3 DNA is TGTGCCAGCTCACCGGTGCGACAGAGACTAAACACTGAAGCTTTCTTT. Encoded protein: CASSPVRQRLNTEAFF.

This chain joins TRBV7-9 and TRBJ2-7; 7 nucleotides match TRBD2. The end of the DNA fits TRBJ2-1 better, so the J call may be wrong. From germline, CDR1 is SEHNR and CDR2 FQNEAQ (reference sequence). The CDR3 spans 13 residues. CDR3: CASSLVPGGEQFF. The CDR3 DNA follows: TGTGCCAGCAGCTTAGTCCCGGGGGGTGAGCAGTTCTTC.

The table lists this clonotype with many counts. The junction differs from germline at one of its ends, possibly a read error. The CDR3 DNA sequence: TGTGCCAGCAGTAATACAGCAAACACTGAAGCTTTCTTT. Its translation is CASSNTANTEAFF. V usage is TRBV10-3 and J usage is TRBJ1-1; D call uncertain. Per the germline V gene, CDR1 is ENHRY and CDR2 is SYGVKD. CDR3 size: 13 residues.

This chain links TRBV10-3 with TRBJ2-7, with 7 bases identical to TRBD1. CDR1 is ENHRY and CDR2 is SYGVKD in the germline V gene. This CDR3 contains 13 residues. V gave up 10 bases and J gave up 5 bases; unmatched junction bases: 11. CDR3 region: CATEGQDANEQYF. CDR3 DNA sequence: TGTGCCACCGAAGGACAGGACGCGAACGAGCAGTACTTC.

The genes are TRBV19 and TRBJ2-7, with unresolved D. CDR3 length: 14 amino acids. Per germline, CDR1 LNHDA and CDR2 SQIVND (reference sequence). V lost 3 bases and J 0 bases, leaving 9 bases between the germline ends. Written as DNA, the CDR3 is TGTGCCAGTAGTATCAGCAGGAGCTCCTACGAGCAGTACTTC. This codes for CASSISRSSYEQYF.

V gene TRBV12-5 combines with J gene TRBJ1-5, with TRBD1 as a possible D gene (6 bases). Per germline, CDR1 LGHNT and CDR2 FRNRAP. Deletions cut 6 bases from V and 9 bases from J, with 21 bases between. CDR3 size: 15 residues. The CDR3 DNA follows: TGTGCTAGTGGCCGTTACCGACAGGACAACTGGCCCCAGCATTTT. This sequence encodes CASGRYRQDNWPQHF.

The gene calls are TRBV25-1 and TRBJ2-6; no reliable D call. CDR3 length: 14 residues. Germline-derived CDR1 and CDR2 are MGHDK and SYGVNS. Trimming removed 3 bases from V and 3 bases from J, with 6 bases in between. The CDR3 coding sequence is TGTGCCAGCAGTGATCTTGATGGGGCCAACGTCCTGACTTTC. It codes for CASSDLDGANVLTF.

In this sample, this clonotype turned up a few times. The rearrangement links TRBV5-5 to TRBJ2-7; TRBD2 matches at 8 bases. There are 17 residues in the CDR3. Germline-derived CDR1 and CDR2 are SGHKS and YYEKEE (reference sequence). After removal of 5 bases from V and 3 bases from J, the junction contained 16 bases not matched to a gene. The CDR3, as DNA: TGTGCCAGCAGTTCGACTTATAGCGGGGCTAAGGGCTACGAGCAGTACTTC. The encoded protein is CASSSTYSGAKGYEQYF.

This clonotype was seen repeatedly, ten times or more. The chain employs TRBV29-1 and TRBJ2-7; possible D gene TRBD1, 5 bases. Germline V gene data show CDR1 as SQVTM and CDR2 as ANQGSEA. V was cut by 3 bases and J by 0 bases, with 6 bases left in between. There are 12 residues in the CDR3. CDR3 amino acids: CSVEGRSYEQYF. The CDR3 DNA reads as TGCAGCGTTGAGGGGCGCTCCTACGAGCAGTACTTC.

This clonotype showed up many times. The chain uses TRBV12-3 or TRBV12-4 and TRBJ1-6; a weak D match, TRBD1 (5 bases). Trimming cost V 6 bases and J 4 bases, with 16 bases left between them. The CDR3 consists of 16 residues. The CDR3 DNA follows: TGTGCCAGCAGCGAGGGAGAGGGGCTGTATAATTCACCCCTCCACTTT. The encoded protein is CASSEGEGLYNSPLHF.

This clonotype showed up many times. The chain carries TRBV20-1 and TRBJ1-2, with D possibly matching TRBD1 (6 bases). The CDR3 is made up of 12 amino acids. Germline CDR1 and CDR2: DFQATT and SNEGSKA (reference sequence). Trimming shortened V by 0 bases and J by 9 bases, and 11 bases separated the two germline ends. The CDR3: CSAREGQLSYTF. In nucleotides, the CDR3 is TGCAGTGCTAGAGAAGGACAGTTAAGCTACACCTTC.

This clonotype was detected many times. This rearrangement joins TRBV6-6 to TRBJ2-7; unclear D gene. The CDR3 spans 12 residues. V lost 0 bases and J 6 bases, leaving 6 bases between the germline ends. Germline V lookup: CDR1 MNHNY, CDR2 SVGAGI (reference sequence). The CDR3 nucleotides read TGTGCCAGCAGTTACTCGGCTCTCGAGCAGTACTTC. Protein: CASSYSALEQYF.

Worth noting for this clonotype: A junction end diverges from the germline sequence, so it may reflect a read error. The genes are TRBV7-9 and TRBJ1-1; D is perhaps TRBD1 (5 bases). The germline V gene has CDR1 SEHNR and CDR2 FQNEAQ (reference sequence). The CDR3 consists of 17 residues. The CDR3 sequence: CASSRSDSLNTEAFYRF. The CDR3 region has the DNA TGTGCCAGCAGCCGGTCAGACAGCTTGAACACTGAAGCTTTCTACCGATTT.

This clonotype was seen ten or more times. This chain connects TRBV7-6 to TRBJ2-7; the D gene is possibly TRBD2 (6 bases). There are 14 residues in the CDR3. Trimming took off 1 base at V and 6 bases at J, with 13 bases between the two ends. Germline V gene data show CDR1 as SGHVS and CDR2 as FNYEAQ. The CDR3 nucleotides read TGTGCCAGCAGCTTAGAAGGTCGCGGGGCCGAGCAGTACTTC. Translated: CASSLEGRGAEQYF.

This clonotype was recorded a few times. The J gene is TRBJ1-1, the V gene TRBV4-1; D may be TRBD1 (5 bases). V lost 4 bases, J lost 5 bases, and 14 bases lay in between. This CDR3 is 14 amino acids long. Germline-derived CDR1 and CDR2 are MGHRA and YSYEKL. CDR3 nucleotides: TGCGCCAGCAGCCCGCGGAGGGGTGGTACTGAAGCTTTCTTT. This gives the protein CASSPRRGGTEAFF.

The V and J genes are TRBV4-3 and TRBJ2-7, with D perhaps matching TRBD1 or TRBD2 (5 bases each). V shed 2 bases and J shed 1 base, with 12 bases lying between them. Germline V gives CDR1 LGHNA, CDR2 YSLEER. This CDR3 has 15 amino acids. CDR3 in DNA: TGCGCCAGCAGCCAATCCGAAGAGGGGTCCTACGAGCAGTACTTC. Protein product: CASSQSEEGSYEQYF.